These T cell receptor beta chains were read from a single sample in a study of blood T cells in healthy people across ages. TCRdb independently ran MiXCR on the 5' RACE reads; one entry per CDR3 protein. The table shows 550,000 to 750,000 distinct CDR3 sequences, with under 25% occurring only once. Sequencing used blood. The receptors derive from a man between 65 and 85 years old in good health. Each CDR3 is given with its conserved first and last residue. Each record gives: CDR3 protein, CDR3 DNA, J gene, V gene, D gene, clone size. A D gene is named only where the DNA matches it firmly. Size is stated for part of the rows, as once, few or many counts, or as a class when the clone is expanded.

CDR3aa: CSAIAGWAHNEQFF; CDR3nt: TGCAGCGCAATAGCGGGATGGGCCCACAATGAGCAGTTCTTC; j_gene: TRBJ2-1; v_gene: TRBV29-1; d_gene: TRBD2; abundance: few
CDR3aa: CASTTDRDYSYEQYF; CDR3nt: TGTGCCAGCACCACAGACAGGGATTACTCCTACGAGCAGTACTTC; j_gene: TRBJ2-7; v_gene: TRBV2; d_gene: TRBD1; abundance: NA
CDR3aa: CASTADRVSTGELFF; CDR3nt: TGTGCCAGCACAGCCGACAGGGTATCCACCGGGGAGCTGTTTTTT; j_gene: TRBJ2-2; v_gene: TRBV2; d_gene: TRBD1; abundance: few
CDR3aa: CASSPGGLNTGELFF; CDR3nt: TGCGCCAGCAGCCCCGGGGGGCTGAACACCGGGGAGCTGTTTTTT; j_gene: TRBJ2-2; v_gene: TRBV5-1; d_gene: NA; abundance: NA
CDR3aa: CAISESTTGGIYAQYF; CDR3nt: TGTGCCATCAGTGAGTCGACGACCGGAGGCATATATGCGCAGTATTTT; j_gene: TRBJ2-3; v_gene: TRBV10-3; d_gene: NA; abundance: NA
CDR3aa: CASVSGPSTDTQYF; CDR3nt: TGTGCCAGCGTATCGGGACCGAGCACAGATACGCAGTATTTT; j_gene: TRBJ2-3; v_gene: TRBV7-9; d_gene: NA; abundance: NA
CDR3aa: CASSQDRTGLDTGELFF; CDR3nt: TGCGCCAGCAGCCAAGATCGTACGGGATTGGACACCGGGGAGCTGTTTTTT; j_gene: TRBJ2-2; v_gene: TRBV4-1; d_gene: NA; abundance: few
CDR3aa: CASSHQPFTSGSVDTQYF; CDR3nt: TGCGCCAGCAGTCACCAGCCCTTTACTAGCGGGAGTGTAGATACGCAGTATTTT; j_gene: TRBJ2-3; v_gene: TRBV4-1; d_gene: TRBD2; abundance: NA
CDR3aa: CASSYGDRNQETQYF; CDR3nt: TGTGCCAGCAGCTACGGAGACAGAAACCAAGAGACCCAGTACTTC; j_gene: TRBJ2-5; v_gene: TRBV11-2; d_gene: NA; abundance: few
CDR3aa: CASSAQGANSEAFF; CDR3nt: TGTGCCAGCAGCGCACAGGGGGCCAACTCTGAAGCTTTCTTT; j_gene: TRBJ1-1; v_gene: TRBV7-9; d_gene: TRBD1; abundance: few
CDR3aa: CASSEQLAGEFGSYNEQFF; CDR3nt: TGTGCCAGCAGTGAACAGCTAGCGGGAGAGTTCGGCTCCTACAATGAGCAGTTCTTC; j_gene: TRBJ2-1; v_gene: TRBV6-1; d_gene: TRBD2; abundance: NA
CDR3aa: CASSYGGVSYEQYF; CDR3nt: TGTGCCAGCAGTTATGGCGGGGTCTCCTACGAGCAGTACTTC; j_gene: TRBJ2-7; v_gene: TRBV6-6; d_gene: NA; abundance: NA
CDR3aa: CASSPSGGILAGYTF; CDR3nt: TGTGCCAGCAGTCCATCGGGCGGGATCTTGGCGGGCTACACCTTC; j_gene: TRBJ1-2; v_gene: TRBV12-3/TRBV12-4; d_gene: NA; abundance: NA
CDR3aa: CAGSLVGTGALWDYHTGELFF; CDR3nt: TGTGCCGGCAGCTTGGTGGGGACAGGAGCCCTTTGGGACTATCACACCGGGGAGCTGTTTTTT; j_gene: TRBJ2-2; v_gene: TRBV5-6; d_gene: NA; abundance: NA
CDR3aa: CASSPNTGEGGYTF; CDR3nt: TGCGCCAGCAGCCCCAATACCGGGGAAGGTGGCTACACCTTC; j_gene: TRBJ1-2; v_gene: TRBV5-1; d_gene: NA; abundance: NA
CDR3aa: CASSQDRVGSGRDNEQFF; CDR3nt: TGCGCCAGCAGCCAAGATAGAGTAGGAAGCGGGAGAGACAATGAGCAGTTCTTC; j_gene: TRBJ2-1; v_gene: TRBV4-1; d_gene: TRBD2; abundance: few
CDR3aa: CASSYSMEGEQYF; CDR3nt: TGTGCCAGCAGTTACTCGATGGAGGGCGAGCAGTACTTC; j_gene: TRBJ2-7; v_gene: TRBV6-2/TRBV6-3; d_gene: NA; abundance: few
CDR3aa: CASSSVLEWDTQYF; CDR3nt: TGTGCCAGCAGTTCCGTCCTGGAGTGGGATACGCAGTATTTT; j_gene: TRBJ2-3; v_gene: TRBV6-5; d_gene: NA; abundance: NA
CDR3aa: CASSLSTSGLRGQYF; CDR3nt: TGTGCCAGCAGCTTATCGACTAGCGGTCTACGAGGGCAGTACTTC; j_gene: TRBJ2-7; v_gene: TRBV5-6; d_gene: TRBD2; abundance: NA
CDR3aa: CSARRNPQETQYF; CDR3nt: TGCAGTGCTAGGAGGAACCCACAAGAGACCCAGTACTTC; j_gene: TRBJ2-5; v_gene: TRBV20-1; d_gene: NA; abundance: NA
CDR3aa: CASSPGTGSAETQYF; CDR3nt: TGTGCCAGCAGTCCCGGGACAGGCTCGGCTGAGACCCAGTACTTC; j_gene: TRBJ2-5; v_gene: TRBV12-3/TRBV12-4; d_gene: TRBD1; abundance: NA
CDR3aa: CASSEALGRGYGYTF; CDR3nt: TGTGCCAGCAGTGAAGCGCTGGGGAGAGGCTATGGCTACACCTTC; j_gene: TRBJ1-2; v_gene: TRBV6-1; d_gene: NA; abundance: NA
CDR3aa: CSVDSYNEQFF; CDR3nt: TGCAGCGTTGACTCCTACAATGAGCAGTTCTTC; j_gene: TRBJ2-1; v_gene: TRBV29-1; d_gene: NA; abundance: NA
CDR3aa: CSVASDGYTF; CDR3nt: TGCAGCGTAGCGTCCGACGGCTACACCTTC; j_gene: TRBJ1-2; v_gene: TRBV29-1; d_gene: NA; abundance: few
CDR3aa: CASSRELKRQTQYF; CDR3nt: TGTGCCAGCAGCCGGGAGTTAAAACGCCAGACCCAGTACTTC; j_gene: TRBJ2-5; v_gene: TRBV11-1; d_gene: NA; abundance: few
CDR3aa: CASSPGLAGGSQSYNEQFF; CDR3nt: TGTGCCAGCAGCCCGGGACTAGCGGGAGGGTCCCAATCCTACAATGAGCAGTTCTTC; j_gene: TRBJ2-1; v_gene: TRBV2; d_gene: TRBD2; abundance: NA